These T cell receptor beta chains were read from a single sample in a study of identical twins. TCRdb analysed the 5' RACE reads with MiXCR anew, one entry per CDR3 protein. The data show fewer than 900,000 distinct CDR3 sequences, approximately 18% seen once. These data also formed part of another study, on T cells expressing NK-cell markers.

The sequencing sample was made of PBMCs. These receptors all come from a woman aged 18 to 35 in good health. Each CDR3 is given without its conserved first and last residue.

j_call | v_call | cdr3_aa
TRBJ2-5 | TRBV30 | AWSVQQGGTQY
TRBJ1-4 | TRBV4-1 | ASSQDPGTGDEKLF
TRBJ1-2 | TRBV29-1 | SVITREGYGYT
TRBJ2-1 | TRBV7-6 | ASSSQTVWMEQF
TRBJ2-7 | TRBV3-1 | ASSQGGRTYEQY
TRBJ2-5 | TRBV28 | ASRSPGQGSTETQY
TRBJ2-3 | TRBV12-3/TRBV12-4 | ASSFSAGVADTQY
TRBJ1-1 | TRBV20-1 | NAQGNTEAF
TRBJ2-5 | TRBV12-3/TRBV12-4 | ASAYGGWTQY
TRBJ2-7 | TRBV12-3/TRBV12-4 | ASSLVPLYEQY
TRBJ2-2 | TRBV7-9 | ASSSDRSNTGELF
TRBJ2-1 | TRBV7-9 | ASSLDRGAQNSF
TRBJ2-7 | TRBV10-3 | AISESRVPYEQY
TRBJ2-7 | TRBV20-1 | SARMDYEQY
TRBJ1-2 | TRBV20-1 | SARDQRSGGGGYT
TRBJ2-4 | TRBV7-9 | ASSSPVAKNIQY
TRBJ2-7 | TRBV20-1 | SARVQDRGYEQY
TRBJ2-3 | TRBV5-1 | ASSLAGSDTQY
TRBJ2-2 | TRBV7-9 | ASSPGYRGLSTGELF
TRBJ2-3 | TRBV6-2/TRBV6-3 | ASSSPRTSVRPNPGNTQY
TRBJ2-7 | TRBV20-1 | SARFRRSYEQY
TRBJ2-1 | TRBV24-1 | ATSDLGLEPVEQF
TRBJ2-1 | TRBV9 | ASSAQGETYNEQF
TRBJ1-1 | TRBV20-1 | SASQGAFTEAF
TRBJ1-5 | TRBV12-3/TRBV12-4 | ASSGQTNQPQH
TRBJ1-2 | TRBV6-1 | ASMMGSNYGYT
TRBJ2-2 | TRBV6-5 | ASSYGGGANTGELF
TRBJ2-1 | TRBV7-9 | ASTPWTSSYNEQF
TRBJ1-3 | TRBV9 | ATGTGTGDTIY
TRBJ2-5 | TRBV20-1 | SARDPSGVGETQY
TRBJ2-7 | TRBV20-1 | SASTGTSGGNEQY
TRBJ2-1 | TRBV6-1 | ASRTRRIAGGNEQF
TRBJ2-3 | TRBV20-1 | SARDTTSGTRIGTQY
TRBJ2-7 | TRBV9 | ASSVGLKGVYEQY
TRBJ1-1 | TRBV18 | ASSPRQGTMNTEAF
TRBJ2-1 | TRBV5-1 | ASSLWGTSGGRSSYNEQF
TRBJ2-7 | TRBV5-1 | ASSSDTWGEQY
TRBJ2-7 | TRBV29-1 | SVGPTRNEQY
TRBJ1-1 | TRBV6-1 | ASSDALQGHTEAF
TRBJ2-1 | TRBV7-9 | ASRTIGGTFYNEQF
TRBJ1-4 | TRBV20-1 | SAPGGRGAEKLF
TRBJ2-3 | TRBV6-2/TRBV6-3 | ASSYSIAMYSGRARTDTQY
TRBJ2-3 | TRBV20-1 | SARADRTGDTQY
TRBJ1-2 | TRBV14 | ASSPTGLNYGYT
TRBJ2-3 | TRBV5-1 | ASRSGHLTDTQY
TRBJ2-1 | TRBV20-1 | SARPPRRGSPPEQF
TRBJ2-7 | TRBV15 | ATSRAEYEQY
TRBJ1-1 | TRBV20-1 | SARDPGPGNTEAF
TRBJ1-2 | TRBV7-9 | ASSYLEGAGGYT
TRBJ1-2 | TRBV12-3/TRBV12-4 | ASSSQGVDGYT